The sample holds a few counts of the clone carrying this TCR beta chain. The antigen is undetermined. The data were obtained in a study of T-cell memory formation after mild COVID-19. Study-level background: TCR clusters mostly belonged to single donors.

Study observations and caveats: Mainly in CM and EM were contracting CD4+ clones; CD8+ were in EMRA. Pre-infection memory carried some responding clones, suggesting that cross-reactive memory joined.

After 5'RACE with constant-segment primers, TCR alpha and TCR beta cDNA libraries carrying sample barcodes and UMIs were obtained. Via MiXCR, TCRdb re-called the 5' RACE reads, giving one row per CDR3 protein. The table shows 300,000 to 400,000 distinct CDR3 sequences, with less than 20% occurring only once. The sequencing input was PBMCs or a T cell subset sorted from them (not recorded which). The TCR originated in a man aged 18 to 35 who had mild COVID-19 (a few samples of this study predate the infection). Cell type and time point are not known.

In DNA, the CDR3 is TGTGCCAGCAGCCCCGGGACTAGCGGGGGAGTCCAAGAGACCCAGTACTTC. Protein sequence: CASSPGTSGGVQETQYF. The chain is built from TRBV3-1 and TRBJ2-5; 14 bases match TRBD2. Germline V gene lookup returns CDR1 LGHDT and CDR2 YNNKEL (reference sequence). This CDR3 contains 17 residues. V trimming: 4 bases; J trimming: 1 base; junction bases outside the gene matches: 5.